The 5 T cell receptor beta chains given below trace back to one sample, sequenced in a study of blood T cells in healthy people across ages. Primed by a sample-barcoded 5' primer and a J-beta primer mix, a second PCR proceeded for about 6 to 11 cycles. TCRdb re-derived calls from the 5' RACE reads in MiXCR, one entry per CDR3 protein. Found here are 600,000 to 1,000,000 distinct CDR3 sequences, roughly 25% of them singletons; the top ten hold under 4.5%. In addition, the sample was reused for a study of T cells of mothers and their children.

Sequencing used blood. These receptors all stem from a boy between 10 and 17 years old in good health.

This chain connects TRBV20-1 to TRBJ2-7; the match to TRBD2 covers 8 bases. The V segment lost 0 bases and the J segment 2 bases; nucleotides outside the gene matches: 6. CDR1 DFQATT and CDR2 SNEGSKA come from the germline V gene (reference sequence). The CDR3 covers 15 residues. In nucleotides, the CDR3 is TGCAGTGCTAGAGAAGGTAGCGGGGTAACCTACGAGCAGTACTTC. This encodes CSAREGSGVTYEQYF.

The chain couples TRBV29-1 to TRBJ2-5, with 14 bases lining up with TRBD2. Gene TRBJ2-1 matches the end of the DNA better, so the J call may be wrong. Germline assignment: CDR1 SQVTM and CDR2 ANQGSEA. There are 16 residues in the CDR3. The CDR3 spells CSVGGLAGAYYNEQFF. CDR3 DNA sequence: TGCAGCGTGGGGGGACTAGCGGGAGCGTACTACAATGAGCAGTTCTTC.

This rearrangement joins TRBV20-1 to TRBJ2-1; D is perhaps TRBD2 (5 bases). CDR1 DFQATT and CDR2 SNEGSKA come from the germline V gene (reference sequence). CDR3 length equals 14 residues. The ends were cut back, 4 bases at V and 5 bases at J, with 15 bases in the middle. CDR3 sequence: CSAKMAGSHNEQFF. The CDR3 DNA reads TGCAGTGCTAAAATGGCGGGTTCCCACAATGAGCAGTTCTTC.

This clonotype has more than one count but fewer than ten. The chain combines TRBV28 with TRBJ2-7; possible D gene TRBD1, 7 bases. V was pared by 5 bases and J by 1 base, with 15 bases between. Germline lookup yields CDR1 MDHEN and CDR2 SYDVKM. The CDR3 runs 15 residues. The CDR3 loop reads CASSGSGGRSYEQYF. CDR3 nucleotide sequence: TGTGCCAGCAGTGGATCAGGGGGGAGGTCCTACGAGCAGTACTTC.

This clonotype showed up just once. The chain combines TRBV9 with TRBJ2-1; D perhaps matches TRBD1 (6 bases). V lost 3 bases, J lost 3 bases, and 13 bases lay in between. The germline CDR1 and CDR2 sequences are SGDLS and YYNGEE. This CDR3 has 15 residues. The CDR3 region is CASSDTGSFYNEQFF. The CDR3 nucleotides are TGTGCCAGCAGCGACACAGGGAGCTTCTACAATGAGCAGTTCTTC.